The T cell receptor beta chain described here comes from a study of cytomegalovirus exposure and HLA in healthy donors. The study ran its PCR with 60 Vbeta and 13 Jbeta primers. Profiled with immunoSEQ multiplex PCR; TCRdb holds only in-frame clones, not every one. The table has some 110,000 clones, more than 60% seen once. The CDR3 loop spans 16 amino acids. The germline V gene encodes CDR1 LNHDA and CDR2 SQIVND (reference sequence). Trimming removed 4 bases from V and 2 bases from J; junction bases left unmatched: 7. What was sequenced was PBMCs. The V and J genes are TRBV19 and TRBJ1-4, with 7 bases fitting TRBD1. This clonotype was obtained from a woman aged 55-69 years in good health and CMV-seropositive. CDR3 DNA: TGTGCCAGTAGTAAACTCAGGGGGTCGACTAATGAAAAACTGTTTTTT. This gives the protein CASSKLRGSTNEKLFF.